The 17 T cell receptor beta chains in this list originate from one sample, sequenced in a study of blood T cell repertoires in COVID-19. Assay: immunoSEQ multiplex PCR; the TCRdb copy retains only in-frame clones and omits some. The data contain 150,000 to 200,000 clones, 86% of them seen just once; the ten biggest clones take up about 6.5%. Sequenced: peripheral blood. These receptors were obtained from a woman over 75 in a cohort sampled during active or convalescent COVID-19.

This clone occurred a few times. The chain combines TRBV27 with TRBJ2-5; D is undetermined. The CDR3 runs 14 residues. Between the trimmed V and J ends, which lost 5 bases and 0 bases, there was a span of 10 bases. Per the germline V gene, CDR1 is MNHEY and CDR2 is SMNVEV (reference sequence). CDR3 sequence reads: CASSPDWYQETQYF. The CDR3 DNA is TGTGCCAGCAGTCCAGACTGGTACCAAGAGACCCAGTACTTC.

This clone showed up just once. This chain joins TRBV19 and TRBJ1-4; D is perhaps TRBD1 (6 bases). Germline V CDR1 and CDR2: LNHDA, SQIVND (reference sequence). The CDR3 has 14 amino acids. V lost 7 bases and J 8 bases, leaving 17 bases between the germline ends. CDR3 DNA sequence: TGTGCCAGTAAGAGGACAGTCGTTGAAGAAAAACTGTTTTTT. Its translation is CASKRTVVEEKLFF.

Written as DNA, the CDR3 is TGTGCCAGCAGCTTGGATGAGGACTCCTCCCCCTACGAGCAGTACGTC. This gives the protein CASSLDEDSSPYEQYV. The genes are TRBV7-8 and TRBJ2-7, with D perhaps TRBD2 (5 bases). The CDR3 loop spans 16 amino acids. V lost 3 bases, J lost 2 bases, and 17 bases lay in between. From germline, CDR1 is SGHVS and CDR2 FQNEAQ.

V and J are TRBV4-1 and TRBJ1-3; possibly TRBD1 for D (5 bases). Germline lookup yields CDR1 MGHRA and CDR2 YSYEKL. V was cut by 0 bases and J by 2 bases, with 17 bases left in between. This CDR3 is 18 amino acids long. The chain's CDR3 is CASSQELRSGGAGNTIYF. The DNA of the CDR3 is TGCGCCAGCAGCCAAGAATTACGTAGCGGGGGTGCTGGAAACACCATATATTTT.

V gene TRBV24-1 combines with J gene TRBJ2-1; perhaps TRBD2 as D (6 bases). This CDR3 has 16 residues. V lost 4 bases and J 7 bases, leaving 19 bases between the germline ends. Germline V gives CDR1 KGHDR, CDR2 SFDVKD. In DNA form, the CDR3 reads TGTGCCACCAGTGACCCCGGGACCCCCGGGAGAAATGAGCAGTTCTTC. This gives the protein CATSDPGTPGRNEQFF.

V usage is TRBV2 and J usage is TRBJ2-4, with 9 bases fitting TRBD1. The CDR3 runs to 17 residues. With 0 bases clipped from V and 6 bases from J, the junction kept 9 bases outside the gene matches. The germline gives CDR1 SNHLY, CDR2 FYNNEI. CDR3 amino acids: CASSEALFGQGLNIQYF. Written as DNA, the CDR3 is TGTGCCAGCAGTGAAGCGCTTTTCGGACAGGGGTTAAACATTCAGTACTTC.

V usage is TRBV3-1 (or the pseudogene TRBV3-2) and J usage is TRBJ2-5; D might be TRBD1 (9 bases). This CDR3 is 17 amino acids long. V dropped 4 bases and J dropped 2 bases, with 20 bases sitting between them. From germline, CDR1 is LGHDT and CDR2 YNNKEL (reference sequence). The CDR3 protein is CASSRRGGQGEQETQYF. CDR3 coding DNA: TGTGCCAGCAGCCGACGGGGGGGACAGGGTGAGCAAGAGACCCAGTACTTC.

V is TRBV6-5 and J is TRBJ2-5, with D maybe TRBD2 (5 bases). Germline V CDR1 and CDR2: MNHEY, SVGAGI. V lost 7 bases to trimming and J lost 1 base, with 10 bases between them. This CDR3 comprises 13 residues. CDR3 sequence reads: CASIFRGQETQYF. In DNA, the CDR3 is TGTGCCAGCATATTCCGGGGCCAAGAGACCCAGTACTTC.

The CDR3 loop reads CAISEFAQATLYNSPLHF. CDR3 nucleotide sequence: TGTGCCATCAGTGAGTTTGCACAGGCGACCCTCTATAATTCACCCCTCCACTTT. V is TRBV10-3 and J is TRBJ1-6, with D possibly matching TRBD1 (5 bases). V lost 1 base to trimming and J lost 3 bases, with 16 bases between them. Germline V CDR1 and CDR2: ENHRY, SYGVKD. CDR3 length: 18 amino acids.

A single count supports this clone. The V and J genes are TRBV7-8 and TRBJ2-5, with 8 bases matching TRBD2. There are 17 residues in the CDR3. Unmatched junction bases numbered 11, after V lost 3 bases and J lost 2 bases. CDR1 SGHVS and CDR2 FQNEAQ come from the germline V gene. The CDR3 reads CASSFRRGGGGQETQYF. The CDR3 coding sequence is TGTGCCAGCAGCTTTAGGCGAGGCGGCGGGGGGCAAGAGACCCAGTACTTC.

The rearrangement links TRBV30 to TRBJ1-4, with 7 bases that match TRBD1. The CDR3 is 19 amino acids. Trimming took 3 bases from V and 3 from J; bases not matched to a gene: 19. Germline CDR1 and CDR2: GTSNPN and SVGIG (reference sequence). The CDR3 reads CAWSALILTGRLANEKLFF. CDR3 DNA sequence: TGTGCCTGGAGCGCATTGATCCTGACAGGGCGGTTAGCTAATGAAAAACTGTTTTTT.

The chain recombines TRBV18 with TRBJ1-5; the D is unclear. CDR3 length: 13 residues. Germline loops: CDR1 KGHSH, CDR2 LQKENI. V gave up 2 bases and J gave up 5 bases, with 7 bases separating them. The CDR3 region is CASSPTGDQPQHF. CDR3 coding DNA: TGTGCCAGCTCACCAACTGGAGATCAGCCCCAGCATTTT.

The CDR3, as DNA: TGTGCCAGCCTCAGGGGGCTGAACACTGAAGCTTTCTTT. Its protein is CASLRGLNTEAFF. The chain has TRBV14 and TRBJ1-1; 8 positions agree with TRBD1. The CDR3 has 13 residues. V shed 8 bases, J shed 0 bases, and the junction held 2 bases outside the gene matches. Germline CDR1 is SGHDN and CDR2 is FVKESK.

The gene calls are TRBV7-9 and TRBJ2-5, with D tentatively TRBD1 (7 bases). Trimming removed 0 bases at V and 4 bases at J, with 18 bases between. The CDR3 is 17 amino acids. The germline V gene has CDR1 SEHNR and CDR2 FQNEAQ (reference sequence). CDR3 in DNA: TGTGCCAGCAGCTTAGCCGGCCCGGGGCAGGGGGGAGAGACCCAGTACTTC. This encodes CASSLAGPGQGGETQYF.

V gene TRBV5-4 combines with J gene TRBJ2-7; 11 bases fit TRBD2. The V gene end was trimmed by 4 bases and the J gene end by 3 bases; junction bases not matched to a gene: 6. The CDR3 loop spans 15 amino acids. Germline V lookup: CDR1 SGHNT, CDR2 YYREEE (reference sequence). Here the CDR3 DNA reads TGTGCCAGCAGCCCCGGACTAGCGGGCTACTACGAGCAGTACGTC. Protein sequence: CASSPGLAGYYEQYV.

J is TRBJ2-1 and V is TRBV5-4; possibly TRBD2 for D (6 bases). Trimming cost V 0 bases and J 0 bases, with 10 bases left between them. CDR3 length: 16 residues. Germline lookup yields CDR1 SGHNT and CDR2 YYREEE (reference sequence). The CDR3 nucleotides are TGTGCCAGCAGCTTGGGGGGGGAGAGCTCCTACAATGAGCAGTTCTTC. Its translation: CASSLGGESSYNEQFF.

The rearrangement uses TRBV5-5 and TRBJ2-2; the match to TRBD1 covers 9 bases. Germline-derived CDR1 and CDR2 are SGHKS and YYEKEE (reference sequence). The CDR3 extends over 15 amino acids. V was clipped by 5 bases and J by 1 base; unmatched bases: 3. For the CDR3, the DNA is TGTGCCAGCAGGATGGGACAGGGGAACACCGGGGAGCTGTTTTTT. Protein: CASRMGQGNTGELFF.